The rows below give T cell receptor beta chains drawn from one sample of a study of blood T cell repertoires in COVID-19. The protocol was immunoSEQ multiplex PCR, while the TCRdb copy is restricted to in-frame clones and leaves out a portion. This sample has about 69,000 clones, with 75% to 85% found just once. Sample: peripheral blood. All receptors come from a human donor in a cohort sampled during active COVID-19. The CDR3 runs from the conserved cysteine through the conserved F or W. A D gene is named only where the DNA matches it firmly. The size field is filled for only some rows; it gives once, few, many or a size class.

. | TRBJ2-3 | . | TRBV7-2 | TGTGCCAGCAGCTTACGAGCCATCACAGATACGCAGTATTTT | CASSLRAITDTQYF
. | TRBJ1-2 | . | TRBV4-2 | TGTGCCAGCAGCCAAGAAGGGGCAGGGTTGGCCTATGGCTACACCTTC | CASSQEGAGLAYGYTF
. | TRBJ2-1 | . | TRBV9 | TGTGCCAGCAGCGCCCGGGGAAGTCTAGATGAGCAGTTCTTC | CASSARGSLDEQFF
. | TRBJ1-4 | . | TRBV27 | TGTGCCAGCAGTTTAAGGGCGGGGGAAAAACTGTTTTTT | CASSLRAGEKLFF
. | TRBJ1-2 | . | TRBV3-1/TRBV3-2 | TGTGCCAGCAGCCAAGATTCCCGGGGGGGCGGCGGCTACACCTTC | CASSQDSRGGGGYTF
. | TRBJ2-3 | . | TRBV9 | TGTGCCAGCAGCTCACAGGGTGGCCCGAGGACAGATACGCAGTATTTT | CASSSQGGPRTDTQYF
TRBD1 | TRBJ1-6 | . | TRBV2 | TGTGCCAGCAGTTCGGACAGGACATCATCACCCCTCCACTTT | CASSSDRTSSPLHF
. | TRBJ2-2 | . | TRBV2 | TGTGCCAGCAGTGGGCGTTCGGGTACCGGGGAGCTGTTTTTT | CASSGRSGTGELFF
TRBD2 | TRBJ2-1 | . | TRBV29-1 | TGCAGCGGGCGGGGGAGCTCCTACAATGAGCAGTTCTTC | CSGRGSSYNEQFF
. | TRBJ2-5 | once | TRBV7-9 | TGTGCCAGCAGCTCCCCCCAGGGGCCGAGGGAGACCCAGTACTTC | CASSSPQGPRETQYF
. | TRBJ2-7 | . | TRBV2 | TGTGCCAGCAGTGCAGGGGGGAGCTCCTACGAGCAGTACTTC | CASSAGGSSYEQYF
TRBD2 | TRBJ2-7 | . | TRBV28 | TGTGCCAGCAGTTTGGGGGGACTAGCCTACGAGCAGTACTTC | CASSLGGLAYEQYF
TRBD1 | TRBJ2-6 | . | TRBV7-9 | TGTGCCAGCAGCTTAGCAGGGGGCCTAAGCTCTGGGGCCAACGTCCTGACTTTC | CASSLAGGLSSGANVLTF
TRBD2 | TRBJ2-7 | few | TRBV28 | TGTGCCAGCAGGCCGGGACTAGCCCCCGAGCAGTACTTC | CASRPGLAPEQYF
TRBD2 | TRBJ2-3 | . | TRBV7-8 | TGTGCCAGCAGACTTAGCGGGGCCACAGATACGCAGTATTTT | CASRLSGATDTQYF
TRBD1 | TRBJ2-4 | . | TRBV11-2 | TGTGCCAGCAGCACAACTCCGGGACAGGGGAAAAACATTCAGTACTTC | CASSTTPGQGKNIQYF
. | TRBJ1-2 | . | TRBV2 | TGTGCCAGCAGTGACGGGGGGTTAGGTGGCTACACCTTC | CASSDGGLGGYTF
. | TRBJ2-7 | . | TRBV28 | TGTGCCAGCAGTTCTAACAGGGACGAGCAGTACTTC | CASSSNRDEQYF
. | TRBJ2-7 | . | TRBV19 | TGTGCCAGTAGTATAGGAGGGTACGAGCAGTACTTC | CASSIGGYEQYF
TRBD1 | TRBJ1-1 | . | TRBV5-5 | TGTGCCAGCAGCTTGCAACAGGGGGGGAACACTGAAGCTTTCTTT | CASSLQQGGNTEAFF
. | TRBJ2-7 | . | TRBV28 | TGTGCCAGCAGTACACCGACAGGCTTCTCCTACGAGCAGTACTTC | CASSTPTGFSYEQYF
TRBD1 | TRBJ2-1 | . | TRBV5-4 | TGTGCCAGCAGCCTATTGACAGGGGTGAACAATGAGCAGTTCTTC | CASSLLTGVNNEQFF
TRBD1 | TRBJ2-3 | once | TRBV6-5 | TGTGCCAGCAGTTATGACAGGGTAGCAGATACGCAGTATTTT | CASSYDRVADTQYF
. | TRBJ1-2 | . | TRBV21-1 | TGTGCCAGCAGCAAAGCGCTTTCGGCAGGCTATGGCTACACCTTC | CASSKALSAGYGYTF
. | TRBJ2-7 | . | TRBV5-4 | TGTGCCAGCAGCCCAGAACAGGATTCCTACGAGCAGTACTTC | CASSPEQDSYEQYF
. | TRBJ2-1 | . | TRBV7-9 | TGTGCCAGCAGCTTAAACAGGCTTTTCTACAATGAGCAGTTCTTC | CASSLNRLFYNEQFF
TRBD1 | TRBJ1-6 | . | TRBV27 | TGTGCCAGCAGTTGGGGGACAGGGGGTTATAATTCACCCCTCCACTTT | CASSWGTGGYNSPLHF
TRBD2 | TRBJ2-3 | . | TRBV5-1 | TGCGCCAGCAGCTTGGGCCTAGCGGGAGGGCCCTCGAGGACAGATACGCAGTATTTT | CASSLGLAGGPSRTDTQYF
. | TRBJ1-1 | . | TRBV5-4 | TGTGCCAGCAGATTCGACATGGAGGCCACTGAAGCTTTCTTT | CASRFDMEATEAFF
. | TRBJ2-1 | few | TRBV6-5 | TGTGCCAGCAGAATTTCGGGACTTGGCTACAATGAGCAGTTCTTC | CASRISGLGYNEQFF
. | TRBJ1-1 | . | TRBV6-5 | TGTGCCAGCAGTTACCAGAAGAACACTGAAGCTTTCTTT | CASSYQKNTEAFF
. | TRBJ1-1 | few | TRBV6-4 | TGTGCAAGTCGGGGGGCAAGCACTGAAGCTTTCTTT | CASRGASTEAFF
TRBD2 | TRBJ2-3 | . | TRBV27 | TGTGCCAGCAGTGTCGGACTAGCGGGAGTAGCGACAGATACGCAGTATTTT | CASSVGLAGVATDTQYF
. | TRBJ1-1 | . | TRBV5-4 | TGTGCCAGCAGCTTGGCCCTGAGCCTCACTGAAGCTTTCTTT | CASSLALSLTEAFF
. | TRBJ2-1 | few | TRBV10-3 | TGTGCCATCAGTGAGGGTGAGATTAGTGCCTTAAATGAGCAGTTCTTC | CAISEGEISALNEQFF
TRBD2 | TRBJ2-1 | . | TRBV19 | TGTGCCAGTAGTACCCTCGGACTAGCGGGAGGGCCCTTCTTC | CASSTLGLAGGPFF
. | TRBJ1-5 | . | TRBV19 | TGTGCCAGTAGTCTAAGTCAGGGTTCGGTTCAGCCCCAGCATTTT | CASSLSQGSVQPQHF
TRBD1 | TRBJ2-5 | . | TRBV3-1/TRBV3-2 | TGTGCCAGCAGCCTTACGACAGGGGGAGAGACCCAGTACTTC | CASSLTTGGETQYF
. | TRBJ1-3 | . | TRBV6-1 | TGTGCCAGCAGTGATTGGACAGCCTCTGGAAACACCATATATTTT | CASSDWTASGNTIYF
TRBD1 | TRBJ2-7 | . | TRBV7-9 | TGTGCCAGCAGCCCCTACCAGGGGGCCGACGAGCAGTACTTC | CASSPYQGADEQYF
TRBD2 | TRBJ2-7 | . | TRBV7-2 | TGTGCCAGCAGCTTAGCAGCGGGAGGGATTCGGGCCTACGAGCAGTACTTC | CASSLAAGGIRAYEQYF
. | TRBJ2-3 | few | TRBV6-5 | TGTGCCAGCAGCCCCGGGACTCCTCGGCCAGATACGCAGTATTTT | CASSPGTPRPDTQYF
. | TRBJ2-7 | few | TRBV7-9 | TGTGCCAGCAGCAACAGCGGGCTGAGCTCCTACGAGCAGTACTTC | CASSNSGLSSYEQYF
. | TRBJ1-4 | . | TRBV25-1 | TGTGCCAGCAGTGAATGGGGACGGGGGGATGAAAAACTGTTTTTT | CASSEWGRGDEKLFF
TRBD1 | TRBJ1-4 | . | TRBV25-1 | TGTGCCAGCAGTGGGGGGACAGGGGAAAGACTGTTTTTT | CASSGGTGERLFF
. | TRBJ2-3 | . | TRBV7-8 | TGTGCCAGCAGTCCTCTGTTGGATACGCAGTATTTT | CASSPLLDTQYF
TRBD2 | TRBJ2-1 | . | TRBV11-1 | TGTGCCAGCAGCTCCCCTGAAGCGGGGGGGTACAATGAGCAGTTCTTC | CASSSPEAGGYNEQFF
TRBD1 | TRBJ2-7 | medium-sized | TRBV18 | TGTGCCAGCTCATACTCGACAGGGGACGAGCAGTACTTC | CASSYSTGDEQYF
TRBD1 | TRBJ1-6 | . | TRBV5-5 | TGTGCCAGCAGCTCCAGACAGGGATCAAATTCACCCCTCCACTTT | CASSSRQGSNSPLHF
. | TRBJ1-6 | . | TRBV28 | TGTGCCAGCAGTCGGTCAGGGGTAAATTCACCCCTCCACTTT | CASSRSGVNSPLHF
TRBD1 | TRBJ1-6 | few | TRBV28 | TGTGCCAGCCGAGGGACAGGGGGCAATTCACCCCTCCACTTT | CASRGTGGNSPLHF
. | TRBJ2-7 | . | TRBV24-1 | TGTGCCACCAGTGATTTTCGGGGCTACGAGCAGTACTTC | CATSDFRGYEQYF
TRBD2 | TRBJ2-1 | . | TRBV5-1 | TGCGCCAGCAGCCCGGCGGGGGGAGGACTAGCGAGATACAATGAGCAGTTCTTC | CASSPAGGGLARYNEQFF
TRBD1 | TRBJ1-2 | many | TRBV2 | TGTGCCAGCCGGGGACAGGACTATGGCTACACCTTC | CASRGQDYGYTF
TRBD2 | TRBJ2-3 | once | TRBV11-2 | TGTGCCAGCAGCGGGGGACTAGCGGGAGTTGTGGATACGCAGTATTTT | CASSGGLAGVVDTQYF